A single sample is the source of the 14 T cell receptor beta chains below, sequenced in a study of identical twins. Using its own MiXCR run on the 5' RACE reads, TCRdb lists one record per CDR3 protein. Seen here are just over 500,000 distinct CDR3 sequences, approximately 22% observed once, and the top ten hold 0.91%. In addition, the sample was reused for a study of T cells expressing NK-cell markers.

The sequenced sample was CD4+ T cells sorted from blood. The receptors come from a woman in her late teens or twenties in good health.

A few counts support this clonotype. The V call is TRBV20-1, the J call TRBJ2-5, with D perhaps matching TRBD1 or TRBD2 (5 bases each). The CDR3 length is 14 residues. Trimming shortened V by 3 bases and J by 1 base, and 12 bases separated the two germline ends. Germline V lookup: CDR1 DFQATT, CDR2 SNEGSKA (reference sequence). CDR3 protein: CSASAGAVQETQYF. In nucleotides, the CDR3 is TGCAGTGCTAGTGCCGGGGCGGTCCAAGAGACCCAGTACTTC.

The chain carries TRBV7-9 and TRBJ2-3; tentatively, D is TRBD1 or TRBD2 (5 bases each). The CDR3 runs 16 residues. The germline gives CDR1 SEHNR, CDR2 FQNEAQ (reference sequence). The V end lost 5 bases, the J end lost 2 bases, and 17 bases lay between the germline ends. CDR3 nucleotide sequence: TGTGCCAGCAGCCCCGGGGCGACACCTTACACAGATACGCAGTATTTT. Its protein product is CASSPGATPYTDTQYF.

This chain links TRBV10-3 with TRBJ2-7; D is perhaps TRBD1 or TRBD2 (5 bases each). V was shortened by 3 bases and J by 4 bases, with 16 bases between the two germline ends. The CDR3 contains 15 residues. Germline assignment: CDR1 ENHRY and CDR2 SYGVKD. This CDR3 reads CAISDQGPRRYEQYF. For the CDR3, the DNA is TGTGCCATCAGTGACCAGGGACCGCGCAGGTACGAGCAGTACTTC.

J is TRBJ2-7 and V is TRBV2; 7 bases match TRBD1. Per germline, CDR1 SNHLY and CDR2 FYNNEI. The CDR3 consists of 14 residues. The V and J ends lost 6 bases and 6 bases, in that order; junction bases with no gene match: 11. CDR3 protein: CASRHRTGLAEQYF. The CDR3 region has the DNA TGTGCCAGCAGACACCGGACAGGCCTAGCCGAGCAGTACTTC.

This clonotype turned up a few times. The chain couples TRBV7-6 to TRBJ1-1; 7 bases line up with TRBD1. The CDR3 totals 16 residues. Trimming at V came to 1 base and at J to 5 bases, leaving 10 bases not matched to a gene. Germline V gene lookup returns CDR1 SGHVS and CDR2 FNYEAQ. In DNA, the CDR3 is TGTGCCAGCAGCTTAGGGGGACAGTTATCTGTGACTGAAGCTTTCTTT. It specifies CASSLGGQLSVTEAFF.

The sample holds a few counts of this clonotype. V gene TRBV18 combines with J gene TRBJ2-5; maybe TRBD1 (6 bases). This CDR3 contains 15 residues. V was trimmed by 2 bases and J by 3 bases, leaving 13 bases between them. CDR1 and CDR2 from the germline V gene are KGHSH and LQKENI. This CDR3 is CASSPGQKEEETQYF. DNA of the CDR3: TGTGCCAGCTCACCAGGACAGAAAGAAGAAGAGACCCAGTACTTC.

In its sample, this clonotype was seen a few times. This chain links TRBV20-1 with TRBJ2-3; 9 nucleotides align to TRBD2. Germline-derived CDR1 and CDR2 are DFQATT and SNEGSKA (reference sequence). CDR3 length: 17 residues. V trimming: 1 base; J trimming: 7 bases; junction bases outside the gene matches: 15. The CDR3 is CSARGVYGGRVTYTQYF. The CDR3 DNA reads as TGCAGTGCTAGAGGGGTATATGGCGGGAGGGTGACATATACGCAGTATTTT.

This clonotype has more than one count but fewer than ten. The chain uses TRBV7-9 and TRBJ2-7; the D gene is possibly TRBD2 (6 bases). The V gene's germline CDR1 is SEHNR and CDR2 FQNEAQ (reference sequence). V was shortened by 2 bases and J by 6 bases, with 14 bases between the two germline ends. The CDR3 loop spans 14 amino acids. In DNA form, the CDR3 reads TGTGCCAGCAGCTTAATACGGGGTAGCGGCGAGCAGTACTTC. It translates to CASSLIRGSGEQYF.

This clonotype turned up a few times. The chain combines TRBV9 with TRBJ1-1, with a possible D match to TRBD1 (6 bases). The CDR3 has 15 amino acids. Trimming cost V 0 bases and J 4 bases, with 13 bases left between them. In germline, CDR1 is SGDLS, CDR2 YYNGEE. CDR3 region: CASSVEPGGGTEAFF. The CDR3 nucleotides read TGTGCCAGCAGCGTAGAGCCCGGAGGGGGCACTGAAGCTTTCTTT.

CDR3 amino acids: CASSWGGEETQYF. The DNA for the CDR3 is TGCGCCAGCAGCTGGGGTGGAGAAGAGACCCAGTACTTC. The rearrangement uses TRBV5-1 and TRBJ2-5, with no clear D. Deletions cut 3 bases from V and 3 bases from J, with 9 bases between. The CDR3 totals 13 residues. The germline V gene has CDR1 SGHRS and CDR2 YFSETQ. The full variable domain, rest sourced from reference TRBV5-1 and TRBJ2-5, is KAGVTQTPRYLIKTRGQQVTLSCSPISGHRSVSWYQQTPGQGLQFLFEYFSETQRNKGNFPGRFSGRQFSNSRSEMNVSTLELGDSALYLCASSWGGEETQYFGPGTRLLVL.

This chain links TRBV6-2 or TRBV6-3 with TRBJ2-7; D ambiguous. The CDR3 runs 16 residues. Per the germline V gene, CDR1 is MNHEY and CDR2 is SVGEGT. Trimming pared 4 bases from V and 2 bases from J, leaving 18 bases between. This CDR3 reads CASSFPPMGSPYEQYF. CDR3 in DNA: TGTGCCAGCAGTTTTCCGCCGATGGGTTCCCCCTACGAGCAGTACTTC.

This chain joins TRBV5-6 and TRBJ2-1; 7 positions match TRBD1. Germline lookup yields CDR1 SGHDT and CDR2 YYEEEE. This CDR3 is 11 amino acids long. Losses at the gene ends were 4 bases for V and 12 bases for J; bases not matched to a gene: 4. The CDR3 spells CASSRGQRQFF. DNA of the CDR3: TGTGCCAGCAGCAGGGGACAGCGGCAGTTCTTC. Using reference TRBV5-6 and TRBJ2-1 for the parts outside the CDR3, the full variable domain is DAGVTQSPTHLIKTRGQQVTLRCSPKSGHDTVSWYQQALGQGPQFIFQYYEEEERQRGNFPDRFSGHQFPNYSSELNVNALLLGDSALYLCASSRGQRQFFGPGTRLTVL.

This clonotype was observed a handful of times. V and J are TRBV6-5 and TRBJ2-7; D is ambiguous. The length of the CDR3 is 14 residues. V lost 0 bases, J lost 6 bases, and 12 bases lay in between. Germline V gene data show CDR1 as MNHEY and CDR2 as SVGAGI. The CDR3 nucleotides read TGTGCCAGCAGTTACTCCCCGAACTTCAGCGAGCAGTACTTC. Translation: CASSYSPNFSEQYF.

The rearrangement uses TRBV7-8 and TRBJ2-4; D not certain. The CDR3 runs 13 residues. Trimming pared 1 base from V and 6 bases from J, leaving 7 bases between. Germline loops: CDR1 SGHVS, CDR2 FQNEAQ. CDR3 nucleotide sequence: TGTGCCAGCAGCTTAGAGCCAGGAAACATTCAGTACTTC. Translating gives CASSLEPGNIQYF.